This TCR beta chain is from a study of somatic mutations in cytotoxic T cells in rheumatoid arthritis. Study details: Some V beta antibody-stained T-cell populations were flow-sorted at nearly 100% purity, including V beta1+ cells sequenced for TCRB. Study observations and caveats: Rheumatoid arthritis patients showed CD8+ clonality increasing with age, unlike healthy controls. Comparison of CD8+ T-cell clonality between rheumatoid arthritis patients and age-matched healthy controls yielded no significant difference.

Repertoires were generated with immunoSEQ multiplex PCR, while TCRdb's copy carries only in-frame clones and drops some. The table records fewer than 30,000 clones, roughly 80% of them present only once. As concerns this clone: Its antigen is as yet unknown.

V lost 4 bases and J lost 8, with 11 bases in between. Germline-derived CDR1 and CDR2 are SGHDN and FVKESK. This CDR3 region has 12 residues. Sequenced: CD8+ T cells sorted from blood. The V gene is TRBV14, the J gene TRBJ1-1; no definite D call. The source of this sequence is a man between 45 and 60 years old in good health. This CDR3 reads CASSRTATEAFF. The CDR3 region has the DNA TGTGCCAGCAGCCGGACGGCTACCGAAGCTTTCTTT.